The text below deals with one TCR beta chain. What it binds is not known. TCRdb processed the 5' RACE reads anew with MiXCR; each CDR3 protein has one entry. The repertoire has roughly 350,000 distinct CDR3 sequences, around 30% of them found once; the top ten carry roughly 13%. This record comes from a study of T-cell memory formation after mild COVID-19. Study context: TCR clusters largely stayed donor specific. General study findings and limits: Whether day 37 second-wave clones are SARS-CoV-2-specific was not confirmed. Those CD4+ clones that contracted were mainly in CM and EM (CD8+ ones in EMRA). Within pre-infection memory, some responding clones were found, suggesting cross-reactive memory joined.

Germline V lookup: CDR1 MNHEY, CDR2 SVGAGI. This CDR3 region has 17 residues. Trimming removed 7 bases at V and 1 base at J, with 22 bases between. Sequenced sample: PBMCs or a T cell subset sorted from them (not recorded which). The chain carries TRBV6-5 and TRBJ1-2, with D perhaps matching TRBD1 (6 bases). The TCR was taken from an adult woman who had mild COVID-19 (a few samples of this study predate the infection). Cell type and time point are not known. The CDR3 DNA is TGTGCCAGCACTACCCTACAGGGCACTCGAAGTAACTATGGCTACACCTTC. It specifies CASTTLQGTRSNYGYTF.